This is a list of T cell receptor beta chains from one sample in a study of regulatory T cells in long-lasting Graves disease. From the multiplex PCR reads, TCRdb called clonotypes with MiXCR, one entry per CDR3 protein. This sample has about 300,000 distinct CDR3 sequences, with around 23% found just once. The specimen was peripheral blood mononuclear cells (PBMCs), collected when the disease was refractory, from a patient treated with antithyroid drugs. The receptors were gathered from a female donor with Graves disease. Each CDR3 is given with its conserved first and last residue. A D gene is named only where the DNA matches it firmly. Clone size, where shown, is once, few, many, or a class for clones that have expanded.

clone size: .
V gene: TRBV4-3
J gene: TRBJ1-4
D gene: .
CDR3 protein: CASSQAQVREKLFF
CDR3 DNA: TGCGCCAGCAGCCAAGCTCAGGTTCGGGAAAAACTGTTTTTT

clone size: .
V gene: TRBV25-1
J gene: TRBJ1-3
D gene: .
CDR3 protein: CASSEPGTGNTIYF
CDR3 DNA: TGTGCCAGCAGTGAACCAGGGACAGGAAACACCATATATTTT

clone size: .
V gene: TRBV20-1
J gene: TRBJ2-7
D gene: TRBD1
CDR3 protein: CSARQGDEQYF
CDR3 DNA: TGCAGTGCTAGACAGGGGGACGAGCAGTACTTC

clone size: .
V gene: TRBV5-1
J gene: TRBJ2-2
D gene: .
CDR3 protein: CASSPSGTSTGELFF
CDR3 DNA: TGCGCCAGCAGCCCCTCCGGGACATCTACCGGGGAGCTGTTTTTT

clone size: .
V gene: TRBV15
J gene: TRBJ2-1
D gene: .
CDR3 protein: CATSREAEGNEQFF
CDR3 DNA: TGTGCCACCAGCAGAGAAGCCGAGGGGAATGAGCAGTTCTTC

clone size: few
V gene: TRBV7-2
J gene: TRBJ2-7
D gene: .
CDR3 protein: CASSSPGKVEQYF
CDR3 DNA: TGTGCCAGCAGCTCCCCGGGAAAAGTCGAGCAGTACTTC

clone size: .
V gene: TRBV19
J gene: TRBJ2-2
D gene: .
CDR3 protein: CATLTGDANTGELFF
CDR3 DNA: TGTGCCACCCTGACAGGCGACGCGAACACCGGGGAGCTGTTTTTT

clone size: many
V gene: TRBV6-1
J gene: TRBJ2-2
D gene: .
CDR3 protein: CASDDRLGELFF
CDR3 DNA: TGTGCCAGCGACGACCGACTAGGGGAGCTGTTTTTT

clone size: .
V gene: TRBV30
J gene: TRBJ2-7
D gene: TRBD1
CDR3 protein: CACQKRDRGHEQYF
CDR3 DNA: TGTGCCTGCCAAAAGCGAGACAGGGGCCACGAGCAGTACTTC

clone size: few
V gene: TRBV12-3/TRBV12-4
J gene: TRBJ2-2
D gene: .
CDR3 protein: CASSSPPDRENTGELFF
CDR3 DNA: TGTGCCAGCAGTTCCCCCCCCGACAGAGAGAACACCGGGGAGCTGTTTTTT

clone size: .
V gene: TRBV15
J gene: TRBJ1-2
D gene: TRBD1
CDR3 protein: CATSGLTGGYTF
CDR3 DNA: TGTGCCACCAGCGGTTTGACAGGGGGCTACACCTTC

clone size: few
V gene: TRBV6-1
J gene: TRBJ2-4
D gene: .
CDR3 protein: CPSSELEGRTKNIQYF
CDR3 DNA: TGTCCCAGCAGTGAACTTGAGGGGAGGACCAAAAACATTCAGTACTTC

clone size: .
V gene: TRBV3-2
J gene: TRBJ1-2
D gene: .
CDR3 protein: CASSQDEGDRRMSGYTF
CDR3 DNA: TGTGCCAGCAGCCAAGATGAGGGGGACAGACGTATGAGTGGCTACACCTTC

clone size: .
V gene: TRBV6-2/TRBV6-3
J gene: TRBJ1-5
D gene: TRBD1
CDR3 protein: CASSYRQGAQPQHF
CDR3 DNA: TGTGCCAGCAGCTACCGACAGGGTGCCCAGCCCCAGCATTTT

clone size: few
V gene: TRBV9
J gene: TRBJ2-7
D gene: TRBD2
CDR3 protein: CASSGLAGVHEQYF
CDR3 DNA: TGTGCCAGCAGCGGACTAGCGGGAGTCCACGAGCAGTACTTC

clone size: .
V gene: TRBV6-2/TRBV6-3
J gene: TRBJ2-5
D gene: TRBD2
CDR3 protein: CASSFSPGLAGGLQETQYF
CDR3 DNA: TGTGCCAGCAGTTTTTCTCCGGGACTAGCGGGAGGACTCCAAGAGACCCAGTACTTC

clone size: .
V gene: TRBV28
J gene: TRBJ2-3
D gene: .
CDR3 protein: CASSFFPARTDTQYF
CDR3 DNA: TGTGCCAGCAGTTTTTTCCCGGCGCGCACAGATACGCAGTATTTT

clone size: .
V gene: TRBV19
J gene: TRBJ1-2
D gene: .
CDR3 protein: CVSLSGDDYTF
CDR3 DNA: TGTGTCAGCCTTTCCGGGGATGACTACACCTTC

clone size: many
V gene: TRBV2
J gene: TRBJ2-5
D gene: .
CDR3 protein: CASRSLDPAGETQYF
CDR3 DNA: TGTGCCAGCAGGTCCCTGGACCCCGCCGGAGAGACCCAGTACTTC

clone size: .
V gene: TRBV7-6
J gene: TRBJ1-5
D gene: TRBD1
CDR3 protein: CASSELNPGQGRQLQHF
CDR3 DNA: TGTGCCAGCAGCGAACTAAATCCGGGACAGGGGCGTCAGCTCCAGCATTTT

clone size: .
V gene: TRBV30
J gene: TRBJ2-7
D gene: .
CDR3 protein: CAWSWGAGSYGQYF
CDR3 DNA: TGTGCCTGGAGTTGGGGGGCAGGGAGCTACGGGCAGTACTTC

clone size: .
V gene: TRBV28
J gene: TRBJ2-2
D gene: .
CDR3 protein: CASSPLRVYTGELFF
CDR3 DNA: TGTGCCAGCAGTCCCCTTAGAGTCTACACCGGGGAGCTGTTTTTT

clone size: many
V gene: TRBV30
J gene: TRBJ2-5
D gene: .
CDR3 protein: CAWSIGEPETQYF
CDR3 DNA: TGTGCCTGGAGTATAGGGGAACCAGAGACCCAGTACTTC

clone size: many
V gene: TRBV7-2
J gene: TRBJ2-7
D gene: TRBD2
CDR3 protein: CASSLGGRAGEQYF
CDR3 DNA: TGTGCCAGCAGCTTGGGCGGGAGGGCCGGTGAGCAGTACTTC

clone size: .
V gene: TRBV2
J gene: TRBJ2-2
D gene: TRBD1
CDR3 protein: CASTGGGPGELFF
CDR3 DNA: TGTGCCAGCACAGGGGGCGGTCCCGGGGAGCTGTTTTTT

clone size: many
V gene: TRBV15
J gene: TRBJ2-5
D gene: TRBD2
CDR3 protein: CATSREVLAAQETQYF
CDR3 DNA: TGTGCCACCAGCAGAGAGGTACTAGCGGCCCAAGAGACCCAGTACTTC

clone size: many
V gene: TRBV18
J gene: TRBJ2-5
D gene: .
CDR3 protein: CASSPRDSETQYF
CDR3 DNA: TGTGCCAGCTCACCACGGGACTCGGAGACCCAGTACTTC

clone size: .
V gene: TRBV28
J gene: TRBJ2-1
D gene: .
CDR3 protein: CASRDPYNEQFF
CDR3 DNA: TGTGCCAGCAGGGACCCCTACAATGAGCAGTTCTTC

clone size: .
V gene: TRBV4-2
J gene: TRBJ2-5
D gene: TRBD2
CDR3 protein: CASSQVPGGRAAETQYF
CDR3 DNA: TGTGCCAGCAGCCAAGTTCCGGGCGGGAGGGCCGCGGAGACCCAGTACTTC

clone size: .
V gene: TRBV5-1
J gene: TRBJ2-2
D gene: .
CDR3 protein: CASSLSSGDTGELFF
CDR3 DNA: TGCGCCAGCAGCTTGTCTTCAGGGGACACCGGGGAGCTGTTTTTT

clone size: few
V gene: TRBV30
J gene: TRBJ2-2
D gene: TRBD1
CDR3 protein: CAWGTGVRSRKNTGELFF
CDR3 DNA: TGTGCCTGGGGGACAGGGGTTCGGAGCCGGAAGAACACCGGGGAGCTGTTTTTT

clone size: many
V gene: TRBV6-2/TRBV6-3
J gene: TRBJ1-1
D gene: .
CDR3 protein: CASSEWVNLNTEAFF
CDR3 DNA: TGTGCCAGCAGTGAATGGGTCAACCTAAACACTGAAGCTTTCTTT

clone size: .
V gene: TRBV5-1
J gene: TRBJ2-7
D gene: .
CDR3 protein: CASSSWTESYEQYF
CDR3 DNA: TGCGCCAGCAGCTCCTGGACAGAGTCCTACGAGCAGTACTTC

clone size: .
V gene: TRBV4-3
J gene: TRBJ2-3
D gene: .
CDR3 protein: CASSQDVESDTQYF
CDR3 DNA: TGCGCCAGCAGCCAAGACGTGGAAAGCGATACGCAGTATTTT

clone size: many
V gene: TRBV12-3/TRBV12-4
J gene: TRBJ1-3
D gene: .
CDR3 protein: CASSLARQLGNTIYF
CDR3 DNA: TGTGCCAGCAGTTTGGCGAGACAGCTCGGAAACACCATATATTTT

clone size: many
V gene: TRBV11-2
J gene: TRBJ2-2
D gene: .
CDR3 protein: CASSWQAPNTGELFF
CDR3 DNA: TGTGCCAGCAGCTGGCAGGCCCCGAACACCGGGGAGCTGTTTTTT

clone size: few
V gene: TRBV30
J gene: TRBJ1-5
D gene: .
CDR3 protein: CAWSVLKGYQPQHF
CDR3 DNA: TGTGCCTGGAGTGTACTTAAGGGGTATCAGCCCCAGCATTTT

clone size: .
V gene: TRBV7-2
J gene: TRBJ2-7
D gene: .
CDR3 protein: CASSLVPVYEQYF
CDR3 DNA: TGTGCCAGCAGCTTAGTACCCGTATACGAGCAGTACTTC

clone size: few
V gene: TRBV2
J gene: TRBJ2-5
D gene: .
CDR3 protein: CASSDRAALRETQYF
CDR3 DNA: TGTGCCAGCAGTGATCGGGCAGCCCTCCGGGAGACCCAGTACTTC

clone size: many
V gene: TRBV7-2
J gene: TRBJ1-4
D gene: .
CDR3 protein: CASSWKGEKLFF
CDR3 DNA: TGTGCCAGCAGCTGGAAGGGTGAAAAACTGTTTTTT

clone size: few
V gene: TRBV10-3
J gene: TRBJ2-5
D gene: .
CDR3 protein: CATFRGGGRNETQCF
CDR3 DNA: TGTGCCACCTTCAGGGGTGGAGGGCGTAACGAGACCCAGTGCTTC

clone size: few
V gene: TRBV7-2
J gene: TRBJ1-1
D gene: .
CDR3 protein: CASSTRTMTRTEAFF
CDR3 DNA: TGTGCCAGCAGCACCCGAACCATGACGAGAACTGAAGCTTTCTTT

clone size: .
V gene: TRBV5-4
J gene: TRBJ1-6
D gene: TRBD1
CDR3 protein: CASSTGQGRNSPLHF
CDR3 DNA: TGTGCCAGCAGCACCGGACAGGGAAGGAATTCACCCCTCCACTTT

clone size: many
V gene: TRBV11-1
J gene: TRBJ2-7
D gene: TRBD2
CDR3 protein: CASSIQRESEQYF
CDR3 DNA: TGTGCCAGCAGCATTCAGCGGGAGTCCGAGCAGTACTTC

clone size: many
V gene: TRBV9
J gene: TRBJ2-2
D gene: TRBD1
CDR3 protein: CASSPRDRVVWGELFF
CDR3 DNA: TGTGCCAGCAGCCCCCGGGACAGGGTCGTGTGGGGGGAGCTGTTTTTT

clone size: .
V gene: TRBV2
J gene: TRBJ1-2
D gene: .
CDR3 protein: CASRYTVNYGYTF
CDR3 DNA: TGTGCCAGCAGATATACAGTAAACTATGGCTACACCTTC

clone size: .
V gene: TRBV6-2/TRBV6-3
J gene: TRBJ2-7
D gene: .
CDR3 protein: CASSTGTSSHVLF
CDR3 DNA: TGTGCCAGCAGCACAGGGACAAGTAGTCACGTTTTATTT

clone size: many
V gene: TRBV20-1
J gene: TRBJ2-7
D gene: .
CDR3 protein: CSAPSAAEFGSYEQYF
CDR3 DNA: TGCAGTGCTCCTTCCGCGGCAGAATTTGGGTCCTACGAGCAGTACTTC

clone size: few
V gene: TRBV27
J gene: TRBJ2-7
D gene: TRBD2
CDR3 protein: CASSSSGDFYEQYF
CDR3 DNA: TGTGCCAGCAGTAGCAGCGGGGATTTCTACGAGCAGTACTTC